This TCR beta chain was sequenced in a study of blood T cell repertoires in COVID-19 (TCRdb year 2020). Study-level background: The collaborator samples originated in the United States, Italy and Spain and spanned the acute and convalescent phases of COVID-19. The dataset comprised deeply sampled blood TCRbeta repertoires from subjects exposed to, actively infected with, or recovered from COVID-19. The prospective study material was composed of cDNA or gDNA derived from T cells, B-cell-depleted T cells, or PBMCs. Samples came from the ongoing ImmuneRACE study (first 160 participants) plus 1,254 subjects from 6 global collaborators. The repertoires were made available in a free public database intended to serve as a resource for research on the immune response to SARS-CoV-2. HLA class I and class II types, where available, came from metadata supplied by the sample provider rather than from assay-based typing. Sample metadata almost always included a de-identified subject ID, COVID-19 status, age in years and sex.

Whole blood was collected in K2EDTA tubes by collaborating institutions according to the institutions' own protocols. For TCRbeta analysis, collaborators shipped samples as frozen whole blood, isolated PBMCs, or DNA extracted from either of those sample types. TCRbeta CDR3 regions were amplified from genomic DNA by means of the immunoSEQ Assay, a bias-controlled multiplex PCR. The authors processed their data as follows. Within the assay, amplification of reference gene primers was used to estimate how many nucleated cells each sample contained. To quantify the absolute abundance of each unique TCRbeta CDR3 rearrangement, sequence reads were collapsed and filtered. For each sample, productive Simpson clonality was calculated as the square root of Simpson's diversity index over productive rearrangements. Not all clones reach the TCRdb copy of this immuneACCESS table, which keeps in-frame sequences only. Checked studies attribute under half of the gap to unresolved V genes and leave the rest unexplained. V, J and clone size were drawn from that table, and D and trimming were deduced from the DNA. A total of some 270,000 clones appear in this sample, roughly 89% of them only once. In total, the top ten clones hold about 0.8% of the sample.

Findings and caveats that apply to the study as a whole: Clinical and demographic metadata were provided uncurated, with the amount varying by source and participant.

V ends up 8 bases short and J 5 bases short, with an unmatched junction base count of 11. Measured from the cysteine to the phenylalanine, the CDR3 is 13 residues long. Only the CDR3 DNA is retained, 39 bases long and in frame from the first base. In the germline V gene (reference sequence), CDR1 corresponds to GTSNPN and CDR2 to SVGIG. Concerning this clone itself: It lacks a known antigen. No much larger clone exists at a distance of one base, and base qualities are not known.

Input material: peripheral blood. The V and J segments used are TRBV30 and TRBJ1-1; 7 bases in the middle match TRBD1. The sequence was obtained from a man younger than 40 with acute or convalescent COVID-19. The CDR3 region has the sequence CASNRGPNTEAFF. The DNA sequence reads TGTGCCAGTAACAGGGGCCCGAATACTGAAGCTTTCTTT. When the CDR3 is completed using the reference TRBV30 and TRBJ1-1 genes on either side, the full variable domain is SQTIHQWPATLVQPVGSPLSLECTVEGTSNPNLYWYRQAAGRGLQLLFYSVGIGQISSEVPQNLSASRPQDRQFILSSKKLLLSDSGFYLCASNRGPNTEAFFGQGTRLTVV.